This T cell receptor beta chain was captured by sequencing in a study of cytomegalovirus exposure and HLA in healthy donors. Overall study findings and caveats: Around 160 TCR beta chains were listed as cytomegalovirus-associated.

The germline gives CDR1 MNHNS, CDR2 SASEGT. This CDR3 spans 15 amino acids. The J segment lost 4 bases and the V segment lost 7 bases, leaving 8 bases of the junction unmatched. In its sample, this clone was seen once. Its antigen remains unidentified. Amplification used 60 Vbeta primers and 13 Jbeta primers. The method was immunoSEQ multiplex PCR; TCRdb's version includes in-frame clones alone and lacks a portion of them. The profile shows 150,000 to 200,000 clones, around 82% of them singletons. Sample: PBMCs. This clonotype originated in a man in his thirties or forties in good health and CMV-seronegative. The chain is built from TRBV6-1 and TRBJ1-4, with 8 positions matching TRBD1. CDR3 nucleotides: TGTGCCAGCACCAAGAGGACAGGGATTAATGAAAAACTGTTTTTT. Its protein product is CASTKRTGINEKLFF.